The clone carrying this TCR beta chain was found a few times. Antigen: not known. This entry is derived from a study of shared clonotypes between healthy human individuals. Study-level findings and limits: Clonotype sharing among donors, it was expected, would be affected by sequencing depth. Naive subsets typically showed greater estimated richness than memory subsets. The four-donor shared clonotypes exceeded non-shared clonotypes in generation probability, with non-shared ones scoring lower.

This table comes from immunoSEQ multiplex PCR, and its TCRdb copy is limited to in-frame clones, with some not included. The table lists 850,000 to 1,200,000 clones, about 80% of them singletons. The study separated CD4+ cells into CD45RA+ naive and CD45RA-negative memory subsets. This TCR derives from a man aged 18 to 30 in good health. Material for sequencing was memory CD4+ T cells sorted from blood. Subset meaning: CD45RA-negative fraction.

CDR3 DNA: TGTGCCAGCAGTGCCGTTGGGGGGGTAGGAGAAAAACTGTTTTTT. Protein product: CASSAVGGVGEKLFF. The V gene is TRBV6-6, the J gene TRBJ1-4, with a weak D call TRBD1 (5 bases). Germline loops: CDR1 MNHNY, CDR2 SVGAGI (reference sequence). V gave up 5 bases and J gave up 8 bases, with 18 bases separating them. The CDR3 runs 15 residues.